Listed here is a single TCR beta chain. Antigen: not known. The method was immunoSEQ multiplex PCR; TCRdb's version includes in-frame clones alone and lacks a portion of them. The sample lists roughly 85,000 clones, nearly 90% occurring once. The data stem from a study of T cell responses to AZD1222 COVID-19 vaccine. The study's findings and limits: Nearly half of the spike-specific TCRs reportedly recognize variant regions that carry no mutations. Repertoire samples came only from after the peak T cell response. Clonal diversity was possibly underestimated; the donors were predominantly white British and more often female. The study identified only five to seven AZD1222 recipients as seropositive at baseline.

Per the germline V gene, CDR1 is LGHDT and CDR2 is YNNKEL (reference sequence). V lost 0 bases and J 5 bases, leaving 13 bases between the germline ends. The CDR3 runs to 15 residues. Material: peripheral blood, obtained on day 0 of MenACWY control vaccination. The rearrangement joins TRBV3-1 (or the pseudogene TRBV3-2) to TRBJ1-2; D remains ambiguous. The TCR originated in an adult in good health. CDR3 DNA: TGTGCCAGCAGCCAAGATCGATTTGGACTTTATGGCTACACCTTC. Protein sequence: CASSQDRFGLYGYTF.